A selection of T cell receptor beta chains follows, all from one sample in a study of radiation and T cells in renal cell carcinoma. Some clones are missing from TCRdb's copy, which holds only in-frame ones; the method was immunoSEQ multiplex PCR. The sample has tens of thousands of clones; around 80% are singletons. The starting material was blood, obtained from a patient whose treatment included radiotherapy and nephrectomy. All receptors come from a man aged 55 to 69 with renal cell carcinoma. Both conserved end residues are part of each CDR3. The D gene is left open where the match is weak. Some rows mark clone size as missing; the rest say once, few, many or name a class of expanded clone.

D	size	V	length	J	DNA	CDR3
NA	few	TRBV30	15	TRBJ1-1	TGTGCCTGGATTAAGGGAACGTGGGCAAACACTGAAGCTTTCTTT	CAWIKGTWANTEAFF
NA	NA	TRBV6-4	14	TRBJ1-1	TGTGCCAGCACGACAGAGGCTGGGGACACTGAAGCTTTCTTT	CASTTEAGDTEAFF
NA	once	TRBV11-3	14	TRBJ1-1	TGTGCCAGCAGCTTTGAGCGGGGTTACACTGAAGCTTTCTTT	CASSFERGYTEAFF
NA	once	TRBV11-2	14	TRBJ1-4	TGTGCCAGCAGCTTATTCAGGGAGGACGAAAAACTGTTTTTT	CASSLFREDEKLFF
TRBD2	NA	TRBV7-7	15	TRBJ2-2	TGTGCCAGCAGCTCGACTAGCGGGGGATCGCGGGAGCTGTTTTTT	CASSSTSGGSRELFF
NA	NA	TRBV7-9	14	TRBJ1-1	TGTGCCAGCAGCTTAGATCAGGGGAGGACTGAAGCTTTCTTT	CASSLDQGRTEAFF
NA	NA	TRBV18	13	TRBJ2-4	TGTGCCAGCTCACCATCCATGGGGGACATTCAGTACTTC	CASSPSMGDIQYF
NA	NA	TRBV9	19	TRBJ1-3	TGTGCCAGCAGCGGCCCTGACCCTGGGAGCCTCCGCTCTGGAAACACCATATATTTT	CASSGPDPGSLRSGNTIYF
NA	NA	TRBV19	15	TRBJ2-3	TGTGCCAGTAGTATCGAGGCGGGGAGCACAGATACGCAGTATTTT	CASSIEAGSTDTQYF
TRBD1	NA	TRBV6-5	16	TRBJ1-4	TGTGCCAGCAGTTTGCGCACAGGGGGCGCGTTGGAAAAACTGTTTTTT	CASSLRTGGALEKLFF
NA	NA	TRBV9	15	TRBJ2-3	TGTGCCAGCAGCGCGGCTGGGACGGCAAGGGATACGCAGTATTTT	CASSAAGTARDTQYF
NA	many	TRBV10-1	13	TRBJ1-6	TGCGCCAGCAGTGAGACGGGAAACTCACCCCTCCACTTT	CASSETGNSPLHF
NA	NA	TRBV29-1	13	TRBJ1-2	TGCAGCGTTCTTCCAGGGGCGGTATATGGCTACACCTTC	CSVLPGAVYGYTF
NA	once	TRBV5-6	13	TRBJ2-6	TGTGCCGGAGGGGGCTCTGGGGCCAACGTCCTGACTTTC	CAGGGSGANVLTF
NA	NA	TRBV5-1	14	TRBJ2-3	TGCGCCAGCAGCTTGGTTGCCGGCACAGATACGCAGTATTTT	CASSLVAGTDTQYF
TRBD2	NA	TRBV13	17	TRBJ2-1	TGTGCCAGCAGCTTAGTCCCGGGACTAGCGATAAACAATGAGCAGTTCTTC	CASSLVPGLAINNEQFF
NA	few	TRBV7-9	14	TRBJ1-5	TGTGCCAGCAGCTCACAGTTTAGCAATCAGCCCCAGCATTTT	CASSSQFSNQPQHF
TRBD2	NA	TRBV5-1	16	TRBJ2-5	TGCGCCAGCAGCTTGAGTGGGGGGGGGACCCAAGAGACCCAGTACTTC	CASSLSGGGTQETQYF
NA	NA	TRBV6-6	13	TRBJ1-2	TGTGCCAGCAGTTACGGGGGGCGTAACGGCTACACCTTC	CASSYGGRNGYTF
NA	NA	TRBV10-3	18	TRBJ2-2	TGTGCCATCACCGACGAGAATAGCGGACAGCTGAACACCGGGGAGCTGTTTTTT	CAITDENSGQLNTGELFF
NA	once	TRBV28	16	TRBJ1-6	TGTGCCAGCAGTTTGGGGGGGGTTCCCTATAATTCACCCCTCCACTTT	CASSLGGVPYNSPLHF
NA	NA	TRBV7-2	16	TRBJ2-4	TGTGCCAGCAGCCCTTACAGGGTTGGAGCCAAAAACATTCAGTACTTC	CASSPYRVGAKNIQYF
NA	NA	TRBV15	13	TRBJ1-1	TGTGCCACCAGCAGAGTCAGCAACACTGAAGCTTTCTTT	CATSRVSNTEAFF
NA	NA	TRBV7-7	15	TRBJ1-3	TGTGCCAGCAGCTTCACGGCGGATAGAAGAAACACCATATATTTT	CASSFTADRRNTIYF
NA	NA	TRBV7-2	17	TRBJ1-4	TGTGCCAGCAGCTTAATCCCCGTCGGGGGAAGTAATGAAAAACTGTTTTTT	CASSLIPVGGSNEKLFF
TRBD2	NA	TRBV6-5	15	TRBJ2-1	TGTGCCAGCAGTCCACCTCTAGCGGGAGTTAATGAGCAGTTCTTC	CASSPPLAGVNEQFF
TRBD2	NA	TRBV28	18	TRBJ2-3	TGTGCCAGCAGTTTACTAATACCGGGACTAGCGGGAGCGGGAACGCAGTATTTT	CASSLLIPGLAGAGTQYF
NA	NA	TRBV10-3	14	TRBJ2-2	TGTGCCAACCAGGCAACGGAAGGGACCGGGGAGCTGTTTTTT	CANQATEGTGELFF
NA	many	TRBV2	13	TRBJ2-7	TGTGCCAGCAGGGACTGGCATTCCTACGAGCAGTACTTC	CASRDWHSYEQYF
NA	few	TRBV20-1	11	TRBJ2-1	TGCAGTGCTAGACGGGGCAATGAGCAGTTCTTC	CSARRGNEQFF
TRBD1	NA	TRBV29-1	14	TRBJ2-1	TGCAGCGTTTATAGGGGGCCCGAAAACAATGAGCAGTTCTTC	CSVYRGPENNEQFF
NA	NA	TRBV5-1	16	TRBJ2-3	TGCGCCAGCAGCTTGGCCGCCAGCGGGCCCGGAGATACGCAGTATTTT	CASSLAASGPGDTQYF
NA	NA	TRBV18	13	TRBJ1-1	TGTGCCAGCTCGGCCGGGGTGGAGACTGAAGCTTTCTTT	CASSAGVETEAFF
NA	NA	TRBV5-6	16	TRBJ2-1	TGTGCCAGCAGCAGCAACAGGGGGGGCGGTGGCAATGAGCAGTTCTTC	CASSSNRGGGGNEQFF
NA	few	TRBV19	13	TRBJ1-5	TGTGCCAGTAGTATAGAGGGGGGAGAGCCCCAGCATTTT	CASSIEGGEPQHF
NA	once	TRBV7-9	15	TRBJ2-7	TGTGCCAGCAGGGTGGAGGGAGCCGCTTCCTACGAGCAGTACTTC	CASRVEGAASYEQYF
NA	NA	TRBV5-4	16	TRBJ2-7	TGTGCCAGCAGCTCAACTGACTCCTCGTTCTTCAACGAGCAGTACTTC	CASSSTDSSFFNEQYF
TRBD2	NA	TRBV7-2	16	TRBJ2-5	TGTGCCAGCAGACTAGCATTGGCGGGGGGCCCAGAGACCCAGTACTTC	CASRLALAGGPETQYF
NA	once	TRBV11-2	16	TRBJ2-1	TGTGCCAGCAGGGAAGAGTTAGCGGAGACAGGTAGTGAGCAGTTCTTC	CASREELAETGSEQFF
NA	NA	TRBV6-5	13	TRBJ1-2	TGTGCCAGCAGTTATGGCCAGCACTATGGCTACACCTTC	CASSYGQHYGYTF